Reported below is one T cell receptor (beta chain). This record belongs to a study of blood T cell repertoires in COVID-19. About the research overall: COVID-19 samples from acute and convalescent phases originated in the United States, Italy and Spain. In each case, the material was cDNA or gDNA derived from T cells, B-cell-depleted T cells, or PBMCs.

Per the germline V gene, CDR1 is MNHEY and CDR2 is SVGAGI. CDR3 length: 14 amino acids. V was trimmed by 7 bases and J by 5 bases, leaving 17 bases between them. In the original workflow: Estimates of nucleated cell counts were drawn from the amplification of reference gene primers. Sequencing used immunoSEQ multiplex PCR; TCRdb keeps in-frame clones, though not all of them. That table furnishes V, J and clone size, whereas the DNA furnished D and trimming. The data contain roughly 200,000 clones, around four fifths of them seen just once; the ten biggest clones take up approximately 9%. The V and J genes are TRBV6-5 and TRBJ1-2; a possible D gene is TRBD1 (6 bases). The specimen sequenced was peripheral blood. The receptor comes from a man aged 35 to 55 with active or convalescent COVID-19. CDR3 region: CASTKTGDPYGYTF. The CDR3 nucleotides are TGTGCCAGCACTAAGACAGGAGACCCTTATGGCTACACCTTC.